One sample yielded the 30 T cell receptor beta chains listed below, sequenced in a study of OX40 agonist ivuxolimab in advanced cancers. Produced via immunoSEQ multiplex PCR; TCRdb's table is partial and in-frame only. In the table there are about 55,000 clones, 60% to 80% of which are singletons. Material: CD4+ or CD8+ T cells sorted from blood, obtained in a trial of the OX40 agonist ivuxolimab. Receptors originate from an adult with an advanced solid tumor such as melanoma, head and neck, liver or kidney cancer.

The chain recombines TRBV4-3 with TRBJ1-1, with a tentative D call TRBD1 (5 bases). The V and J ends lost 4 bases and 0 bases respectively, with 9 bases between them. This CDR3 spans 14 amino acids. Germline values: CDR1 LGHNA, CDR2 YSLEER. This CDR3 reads CASSLGGMNTEAFF. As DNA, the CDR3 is TGCGCCAGCAGCCTGGGGGGAATGAACACTGAAGCTTTCTTT.

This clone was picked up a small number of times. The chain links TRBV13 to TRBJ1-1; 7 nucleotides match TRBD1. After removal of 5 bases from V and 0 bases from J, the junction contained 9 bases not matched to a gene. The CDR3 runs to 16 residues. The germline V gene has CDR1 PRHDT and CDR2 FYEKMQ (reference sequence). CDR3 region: CASSLNRGGVNTEAFF. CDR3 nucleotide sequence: TGTGCCAGCAGCCTAAACAGGGGCGGTGTGAACACTGAAGCTTTCTTT.

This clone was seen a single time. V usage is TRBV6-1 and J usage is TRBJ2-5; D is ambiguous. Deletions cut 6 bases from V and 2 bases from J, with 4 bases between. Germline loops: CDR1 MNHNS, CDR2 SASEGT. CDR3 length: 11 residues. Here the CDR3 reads CASREQETQYF. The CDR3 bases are TGTGCCAGCAGGGAACAAGAGACCCAGTACTTC.

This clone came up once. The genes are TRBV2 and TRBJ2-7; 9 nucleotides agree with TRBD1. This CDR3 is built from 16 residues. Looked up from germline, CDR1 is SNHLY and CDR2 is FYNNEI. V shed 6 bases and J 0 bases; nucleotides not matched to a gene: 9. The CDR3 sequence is CASRLTGGTFSYEQYF. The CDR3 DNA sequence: TGTGCCAGCAGATTAACAGGGGGCACCTTCTCCTACGAGCAGTACTTC. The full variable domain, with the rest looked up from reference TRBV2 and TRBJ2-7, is EPEVTQTPSHQVTQMGQEVILRCVPISNHLYFYWYRQILGQKVEFLVSFYNNEISEKSEIFDDQFSVERPDGSNFTLKIRSTKLEDSAMYFCASRLTGGTFSYEQYFGPGTRLTVT.

The CDR3 DNA follows: TGTGCCAGCAGTTTCCGTCAGGGGAAAGAAGCTTTCTTT. Translated: CASSFRQGKEAFF. The chain uses TRBV27 and TRBJ1-1; TRBD1 might be the D (6 bases). There are 13 residues in the CDR3. The ends were cut back, 3 bases at V and 8 bases at J, with 13 bases in the middle. The germline gives CDR1 MNHEY, CDR2 SMNVEV (reference sequence).

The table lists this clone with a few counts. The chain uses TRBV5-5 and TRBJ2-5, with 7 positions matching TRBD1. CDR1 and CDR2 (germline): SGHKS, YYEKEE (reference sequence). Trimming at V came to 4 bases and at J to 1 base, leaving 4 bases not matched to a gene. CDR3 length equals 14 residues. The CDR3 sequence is CASSRTGPQETQYF. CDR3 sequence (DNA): TGTGCCAGCAGCAGGACAGGACCCCAAGAGACCCAGTACTTC.

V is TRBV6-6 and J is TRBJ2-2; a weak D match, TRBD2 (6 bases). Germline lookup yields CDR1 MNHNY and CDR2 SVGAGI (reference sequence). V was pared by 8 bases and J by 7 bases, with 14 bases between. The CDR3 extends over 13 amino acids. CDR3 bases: TGTGCCAGCCGACTCCGAGCGGGCGGGGAGCTGTTTTTT. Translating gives CASRLRAGGELFF.

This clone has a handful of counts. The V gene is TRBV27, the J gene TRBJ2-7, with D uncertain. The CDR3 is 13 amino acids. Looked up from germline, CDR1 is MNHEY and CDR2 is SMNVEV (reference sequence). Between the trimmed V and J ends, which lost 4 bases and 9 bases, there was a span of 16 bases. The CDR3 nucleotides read TGTGCCAGCAGTTGGGGTACCTCCGGCGGGCAGTACTTC. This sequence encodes CASSWGTSGGQYF.

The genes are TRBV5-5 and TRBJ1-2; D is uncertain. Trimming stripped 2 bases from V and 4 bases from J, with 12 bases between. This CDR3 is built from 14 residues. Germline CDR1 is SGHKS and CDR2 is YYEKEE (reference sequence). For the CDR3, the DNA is TGTGCCAGCAGCTTACCAGAAACTCCCTATGGCTACACCTTC. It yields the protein CASSLPETPYGYTF.

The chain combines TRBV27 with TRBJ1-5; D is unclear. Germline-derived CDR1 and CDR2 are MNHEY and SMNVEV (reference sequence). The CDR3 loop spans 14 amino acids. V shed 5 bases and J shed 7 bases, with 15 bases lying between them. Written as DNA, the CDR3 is TGTGCCAGCAGTGAAGGAGAGGGCTTCCAGCCCCAGCATTTT. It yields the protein CASSEGEGFQPQHF.

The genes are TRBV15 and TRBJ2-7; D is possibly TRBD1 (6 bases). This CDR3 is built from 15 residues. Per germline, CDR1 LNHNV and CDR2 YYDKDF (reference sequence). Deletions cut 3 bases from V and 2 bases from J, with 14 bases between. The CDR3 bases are TGTGCCACCAGCAGGGCCCGACAGGCGACCTACGAGCAGTACTTC. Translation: CATSRARQATYEQYF.

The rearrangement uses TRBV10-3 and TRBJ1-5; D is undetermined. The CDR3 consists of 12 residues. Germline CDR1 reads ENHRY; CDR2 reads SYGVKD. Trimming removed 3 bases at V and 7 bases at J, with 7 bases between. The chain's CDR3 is CAISEPPQPQHF. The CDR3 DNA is TGTGCCATCAGTGAACCCCCCCAGCCCCAGCATTTT.

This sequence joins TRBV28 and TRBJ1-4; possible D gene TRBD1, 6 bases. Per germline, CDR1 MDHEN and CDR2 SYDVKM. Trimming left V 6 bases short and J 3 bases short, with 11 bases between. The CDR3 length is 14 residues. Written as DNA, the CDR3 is TGTGCCAGCAGACTACAGGGTCCTAATGAAAAACTGTTTTTT. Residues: CASRLQGPNEKLFF. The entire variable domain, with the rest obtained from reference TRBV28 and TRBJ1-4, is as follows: DVKVTQSSRYLVKRTGEKVFLECVQDMDHENMFWYRQDPGLGLRLIYFSYDVKMKEKGDIPEGYSVSREKKERFSLILESASTNQTSMYLCASRLQGPNEKLFFGSGTQLSVL.

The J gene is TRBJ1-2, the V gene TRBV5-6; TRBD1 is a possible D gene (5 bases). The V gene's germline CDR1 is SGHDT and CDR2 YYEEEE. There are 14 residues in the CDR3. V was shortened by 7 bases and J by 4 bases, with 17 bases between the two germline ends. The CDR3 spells CASRPLGGGYGYTF. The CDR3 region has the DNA TGTGCCAGCCGCCCCCTGGGGGGAGGCTATGGCTACACCTTC.

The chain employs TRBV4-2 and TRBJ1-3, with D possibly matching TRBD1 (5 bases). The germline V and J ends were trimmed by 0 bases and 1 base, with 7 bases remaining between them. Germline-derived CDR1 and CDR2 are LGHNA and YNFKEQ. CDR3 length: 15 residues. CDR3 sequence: CASSQEGGSGNTIYF. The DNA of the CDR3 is TGTGCCAGCAGCCAAGAGGGGGGGTCTGGAAACACCATATATTTT.

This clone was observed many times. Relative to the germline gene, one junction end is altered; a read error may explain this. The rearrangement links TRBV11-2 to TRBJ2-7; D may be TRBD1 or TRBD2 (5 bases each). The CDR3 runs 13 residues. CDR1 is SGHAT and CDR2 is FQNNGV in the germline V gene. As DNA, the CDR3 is TGTGCCAGCAGCTTCGGGACGGCCGTTCTGGGCCACTTC. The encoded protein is CASSFGTAVLGHF.

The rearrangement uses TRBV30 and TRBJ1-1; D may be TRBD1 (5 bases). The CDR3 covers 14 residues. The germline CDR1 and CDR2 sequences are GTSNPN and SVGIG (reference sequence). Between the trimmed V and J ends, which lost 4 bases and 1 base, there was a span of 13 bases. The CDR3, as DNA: TGTGCCTGGATCCATTGGCAGGGGAACACTGAAGCTTTCTTT. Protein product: CAWIHWQGNTEAFF.

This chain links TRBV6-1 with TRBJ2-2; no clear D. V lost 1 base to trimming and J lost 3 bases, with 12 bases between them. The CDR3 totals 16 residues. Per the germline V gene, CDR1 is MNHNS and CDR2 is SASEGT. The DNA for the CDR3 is TGTGCCAGCAGTGAAGATGGTTCGGCCCACACCGGGGAGCTGTTTTTT. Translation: CASSEDGSAHTGELFF.

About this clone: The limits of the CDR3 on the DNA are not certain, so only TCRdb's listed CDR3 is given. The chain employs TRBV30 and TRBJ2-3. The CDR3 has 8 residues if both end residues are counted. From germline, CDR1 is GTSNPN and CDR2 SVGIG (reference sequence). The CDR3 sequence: CAWGLGNF.

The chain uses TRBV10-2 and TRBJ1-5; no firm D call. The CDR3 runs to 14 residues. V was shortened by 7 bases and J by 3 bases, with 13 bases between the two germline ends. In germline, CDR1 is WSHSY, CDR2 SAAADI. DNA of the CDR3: TGCGCCAGCACCCCCAGTCCCTCCAATCAGCCCCAGCATTTT. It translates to CASTPSPSNQPQHF.

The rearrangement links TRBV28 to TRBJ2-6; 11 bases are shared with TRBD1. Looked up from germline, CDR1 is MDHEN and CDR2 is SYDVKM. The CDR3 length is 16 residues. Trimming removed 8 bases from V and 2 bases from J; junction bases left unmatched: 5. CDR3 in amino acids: CASAGQGAAGANVLTF. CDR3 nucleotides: TGTGCCAGCGCCGGACAGGGGGCTGCTGGGGCCAACGTCCTGACTTTC.

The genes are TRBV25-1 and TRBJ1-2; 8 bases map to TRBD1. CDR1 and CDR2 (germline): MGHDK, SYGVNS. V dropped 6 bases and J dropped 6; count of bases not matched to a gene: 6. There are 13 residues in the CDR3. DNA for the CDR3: TGTGCCAGCAGAGTATCAGGGGGCCATGGCTACACCTTC. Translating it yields CASRVSGGHGYTF.

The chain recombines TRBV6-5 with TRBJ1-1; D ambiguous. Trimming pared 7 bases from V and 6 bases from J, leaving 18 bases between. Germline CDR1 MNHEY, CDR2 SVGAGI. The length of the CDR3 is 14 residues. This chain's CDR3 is CASTADGGRAEAFF. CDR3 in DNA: TGTGCCAGCACCGCGGATGGAGGGAGGGCTGAAGCTTTCTTT.

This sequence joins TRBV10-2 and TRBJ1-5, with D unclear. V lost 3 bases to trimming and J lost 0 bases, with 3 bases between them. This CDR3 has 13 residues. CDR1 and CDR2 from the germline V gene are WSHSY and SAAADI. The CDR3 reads CASSENSNQPQHF. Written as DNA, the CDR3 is TGCGCCAGCAGTGAAAATAGCAATCAGCCCCAGCATTTT.

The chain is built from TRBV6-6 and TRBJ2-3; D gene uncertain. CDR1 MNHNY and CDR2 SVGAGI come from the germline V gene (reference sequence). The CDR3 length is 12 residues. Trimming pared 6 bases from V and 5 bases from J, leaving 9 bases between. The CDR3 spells CASRLRLDTQYF. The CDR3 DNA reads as TGTGCCAGCAGGCTAAGGCTAGATACGCAGTATTTT.

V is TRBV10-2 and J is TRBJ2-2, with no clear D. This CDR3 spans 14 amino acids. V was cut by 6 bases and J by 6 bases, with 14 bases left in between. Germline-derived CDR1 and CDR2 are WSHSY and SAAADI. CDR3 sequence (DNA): TGCGCCAGCAGACCGGTTAGGGATGCCGGGGAGCTGTTTTTT. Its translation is CASRPVRDAGELFF.

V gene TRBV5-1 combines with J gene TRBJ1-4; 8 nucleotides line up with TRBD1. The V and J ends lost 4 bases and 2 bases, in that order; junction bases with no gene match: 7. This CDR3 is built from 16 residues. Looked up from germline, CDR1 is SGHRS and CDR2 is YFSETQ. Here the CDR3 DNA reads TGCGCCAGCAGCCTTAGGACAGGGAGTACTAATGAAAAACTGTTTTTT. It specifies CASSLRTGSTNEKLFF.

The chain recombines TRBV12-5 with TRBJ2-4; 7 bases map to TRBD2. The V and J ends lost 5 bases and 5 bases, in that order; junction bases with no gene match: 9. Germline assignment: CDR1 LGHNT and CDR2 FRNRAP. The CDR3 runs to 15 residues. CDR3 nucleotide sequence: TGTGCTAGTGGTCTAATGGGGCTAGCGGAAAACATTCAGTACTTC. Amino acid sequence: CASGLMGLAENIQYF.

This CDR3 reads CATSRDQGGGGPQHF. CDR3 DNA sequence: TGTGCCACCAGCAGAGATCAGGGTGGGGGGGGTCCCCAGCATTTT. V gene TRBV15 combines with J gene TRBJ1-5; a possible D gene is TRBD1 (5 bases). The V and J ends lost 0 bases and 10 bases respectively, with 16 bases between them. Germline V lookup: CDR1 LNHNV, CDR2 YYDKDF (reference sequence). This CDR3 has 15 residues.

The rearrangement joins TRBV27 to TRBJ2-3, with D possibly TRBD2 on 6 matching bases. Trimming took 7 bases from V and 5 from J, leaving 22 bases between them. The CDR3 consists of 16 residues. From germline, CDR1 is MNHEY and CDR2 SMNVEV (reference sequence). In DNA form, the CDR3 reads TGTGCCAGCACCCCACGGGTAGCGGCGTCCAGAGATACGCAGTATTTT. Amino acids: CASTPRVAASRDTQYF.